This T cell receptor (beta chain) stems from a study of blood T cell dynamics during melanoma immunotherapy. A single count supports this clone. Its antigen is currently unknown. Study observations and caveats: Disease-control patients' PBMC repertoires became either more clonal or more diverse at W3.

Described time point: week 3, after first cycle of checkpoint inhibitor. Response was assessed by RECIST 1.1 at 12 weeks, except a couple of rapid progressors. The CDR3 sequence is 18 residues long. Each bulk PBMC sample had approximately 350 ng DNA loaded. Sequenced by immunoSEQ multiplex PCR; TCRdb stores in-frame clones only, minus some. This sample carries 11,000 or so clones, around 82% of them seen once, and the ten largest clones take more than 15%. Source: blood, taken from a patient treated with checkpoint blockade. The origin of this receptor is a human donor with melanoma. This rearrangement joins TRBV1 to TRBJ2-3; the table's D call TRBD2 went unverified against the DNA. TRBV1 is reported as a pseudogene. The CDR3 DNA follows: TGCACCAGCAGCCGGAGGACTAGCGGGGGGACCCTCACAGATACGCAGTATTTT. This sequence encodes CTSSRRTSGGTLTDTQYF.